The 18 T cell receptor beta chains given below trace back to one sample, sequenced in a study of blood T cell repertoires in COVID-19. Only in-frame clones appear in the TCRdb table, and some are missing; sequencing was by immunoSEQ multiplex PCR. The table includes around 100,000 clones, 90% detected once. Sequencing was performed on peripheral blood. The source of these receptors is a woman in her fifties or sixties with acute or convalescent COVID-19.

The chain couples TRBV19 to TRBJ1-5, with D tentatively TRBD1 (5 bases). Germline assignment: CDR1 LNHDA and CDR2 SQIVND (reference sequence). The V end lost 3 bases, the J end lost 0 bases, and 15 bases lay between the germline ends. The CDR3 has 17 residues. The CDR3 bases are TGTGCCAGTAGTATTTTGTCGGGGGATCGTAGCAATCAGCCCCAGCATTTT. Translated, it gives CASSILSGDRSNQPQHF.

As DNA, the CDR3 is TGCAGCGTTGCCCCCGGGACATCAGTAGAGCAGTTCTTC. As protein: CSVAPGTSVEQFF. The J gene is TRBJ2-1, the V gene TRBV29-1; D is possibly TRBD1 (6 bases). The CDR3 spans 13 residues. Germline V gene lookup returns CDR1 SQVTM and CDR2 ANQGSEA. V was cut by 4 bases and J by 10 bases, with 17 bases left in between.

The chain joins TRBV28 to TRBJ1-3; D possibly corresponds to TRBD1 (6 bases). V was shortened by 6 bases and J by 1 base, with 16 bases between the two germline ends. CDR1 and CDR2 (germline): MDHEN, SYDVKM. The CDR3 spans 16 residues. The CDR3, as DNA: TGTGCCAGCAGAAAACCGGGACATTCATCTGGAAACACCATATATTTT. It codes for CASRKPGHSSGNTIYF.

The chain's CDR3 is CASTNGGQGIYEQYF. CDR3 nucleotide sequence: TGTGCCAGTACCAACGGAGGACAGGGGATTTACGAGCAGTACTTC. The rearrangement uses TRBV19 and TRBJ2-7; 9 bases are a match to TRBD1. V was clipped by 7 bases and J by 4 bases; unmatched bases: 11. The CDR3 runs 15 residues. The germline gives CDR1 LNHDA, CDR2 SQIVND (reference sequence).

The rearrangement joins TRBV3-1 (or the pseudogene TRBV3-2) to TRBJ1-1; tentative D call: TRBD1 (5 bases). Germline V gene sequence: CDR1 LGHDT, CDR2 YNNKEL (reference sequence). The CDR3 runs to 12 residues. V lost 9 bases, J lost 5 bases, and 13 bases lay in between. The CDR3 reads CASSGGGTEAFF. The DNA for the CDR3 is TGTGCCAGTTCCGGGGGGGGGACTGAAGCTTTCTTT.

The gene calls are TRBV7-8 and TRBJ2-5, with unresolved D. Per germline, CDR1 SGHVS and CDR2 FQNEAQ. V lost 0 bases and J 0 bases, leaving 5 bases between the germline ends. The CDR3 has 14 residues. The CDR3 region is CASSLAPYQETQYF. As DNA, the CDR3 is TGTGCCAGCAGCTTAGCCCCGTACCAAGAGACCCAGTACTTC.

This chain connects TRBV4-3 to TRBJ2-7; 10 bases agree with TRBD2. V was clipped by 1 base and J by 6 bases; unmatched bases: 9. Per the germline V gene, CDR1 is LGHNA and CDR2 is YSLEER. This CDR3 region has 16 residues. CDR3 DNA: TGCGCCAGCAGCCAAGTTTCCGCTAGCGGGAGAGCCGAGCAGTACTTC. Amino acid sequence: CASSQVSASGRAEQYF.

This clone appeared once. The chain combines TRBV27 with TRBJ2-7, with D perhaps TRBD2 (5 bases). In germline, CDR1 is MNHEY, CDR2 SMNVEV (reference sequence). CDR3 length equals 13 residues. V gave up 7 bases and J gave up 4 bases, with 14 bases separating them. In nucleotides, the CDR3 is TGTGCCAGCACCTTAAGTGCGGGTTACGAGCAGTACTTC. Amino acid sequence: CASTLSAGYEQYF.

This chain links TRBV6-2 or TRBV6-3 with TRBJ2-7, with 7 bases matching TRBD1. The CDR3 sequence is 12 residues long. The germline V gene has CDR1 MNHEY and CDR2 SVGEGT. Trimming removed 6 bases from V and 2 bases from J; junction bases left unmatched: 1. The CDR3 sequence: CASSQGAYEQYF. CDR3 coding DNA: TGTGCCAGCAGCCAGGGGGCCTACGAGCAGTACTTC.

The chain recombines TRBV25-1 with TRBJ2-1, with D possibly TRBD2 on 6 matching bases. Germline V CDR1 and CDR2: MGHDK, SYGVNS. V lost 1 base to trimming and J lost 10 bases, with 8 bases between them. This CDR3 region has 12 residues. The CDR3 loop is CASSEWTTEQFF. In DNA form, the CDR3 reads TGTGCCAGCAGTGAATGGACTACAGAGCAGTTCTTC.

V and J are TRBV7-2 and TRBJ1-1; TRBD1 might be the D (5 bases). The CDR3 has 13 amino acids. The ends were cut back, 1 base at V and 3 bases at J, with 6 bases in the middle. CDR1 is SGHTA, CDR2 FQGNSA, per germline. CDR3 sequence (DNA): TGTGCCAGCAGCTTAGGACAGTACACTGAAGCTTTCTTT. Protein sequence: CASSLGQYTEAFF.

The chain couples TRBV6-2 or TRBV6-3 to TRBJ1-1; 8 positions agree with TRBD1. This CDR3 comprises 17 residues. V shed 2 bases, J shed 0 bases, and the junction held 8 bases outside the gene matches. Germline V gene lookup returns CDR1 MNHEY and CDR2 SVGEGT. The CDR3 sequence: CASSYLTGGTMNTEAFF. The CDR3 DNA is TGTGCCAGCAGTTACCTAACAGGGGGAACGATGAACACTGAAGCTTTCTTT.

The gene calls are TRBV5-4 and TRBJ2-1; D may be TRBD2 (5 bases). From germline, CDR1 is SGHNT and CDR2 YYREEE (reference sequence). V lost 0 bases and J lost 0, with 10 bases in between. The CDR3 loop spans 16 amino acids. Here the CDR3 reads CASSLAGGSSYNEQFF. The CDR3 DNA reads TGTGCCAGCAGCTTGGCCGGCGGGTCCTCCTACAATGAGCAGTTCTTC.

This clone was seen a few times. The chain has TRBV28 and TRBJ1-2; TRBD1 is a possible D gene (5 bases). There are 14 residues in the CDR3. V dropped 6 bases and J dropped 4 bases, with 15 bases sitting between them. Germline V gives CDR1 MDHEN, CDR2 SYDVKM. In DNA form, the CDR3 reads TGTGCCAGCAGCTGGACGGCGGGGGGCTATGGCTACACCTTC. It specifies CASSWTAGGYGYTF.

This clone was found once. The V and J genes are TRBV9 and TRBJ2-2, with 8 nucleotides matching TRBD1. The CDR3 loop spans 16 amino acids. From germline, CDR1 is SGDLS and CDR2 YYNGEE. The trim removed 4 bases at V and 3 bases at J, leaving 8 bases unmatched. The CDR3 is CASSRRDRRYTGELFF. CDR3 coding DNA: TGTGCCAGCAGCCGACGGGACAGGCGATACACCGGGGAGCTGTTTTTT.

V is TRBV2 and J is TRBJ1-4, with TRBD1 identical over 7 bases. The CDR3 length is 14 residues. The trim removed 3 bases at V and 10 bases at J, leaving 8 bases unmatched. Germline lookup yields CDR1 SNHLY and CDR2 FYNNEI. The CDR3 protein is CASSETGSGGKLFF. The CDR3 region has the DNA TGTGCCAGCAGTGAGACAGGGTCAGGTGGAAAACTGTTTTTT.

The chain joins TRBV9 to TRBJ2-3; 7 bases line up with TRBD1. After removal of 4 bases from V and 0 bases from J, the junction contained 8 bases not matched to a gene. The V gene's germline CDR1 is SGDLS and CDR2 YYNGEE. This CDR3 has 16 amino acids. The CDR3 is CASSSRDSTSTDTQYF. CDR3 coding DNA: TGTGCCAGCAGCTCCCGGGACAGTACTAGCACAGATACGCAGTATTTT.

The chain uses TRBV3-1 (or the pseudogene TRBV3-2) and TRBJ2-2; 9 nucleotides align to TRBD1. V lost 4 bases to trimming and J lost 3 bases; unmatched junction nucleotides: 6. Germline loops: CDR1 LGHDT, CDR2 YNNKEL (reference sequence). The CDR3 runs 16 residues. The CDR3 DNA reads TGTGCCAGCAGCCCATGGACAGGGGACTACACCGGGGAGCTGTTTTTT. This gives the protein CASSPWTGDYTGELFF.